The 8 T cell receptor beta chains below were found in one sample sequenced in a study of CD8 T cells in ankylosing spondylitis. Their target antigens are unknown. TCRdb used MiXCR to reprocess the 5' RACE reads, holding one entry per CDR3 protein. Of over 700,000 distinct CDR3 sequences listed, 15% to 20% are singletons. Study-wide results and limits: A motif of 7 to 9 highly homologous TCR beta variants was seen as apparently characteristic of ankylosing spondylitis blood.

Sequencing was performed on blood, either unsorted or a sorted T cell fraction (not recorded which). The origin of the receptors is a male donor with ankylosing spondylitis.

Only a few counts were recorded for this clonotype. The J gene is TRBJ2-1, the V gene TRBV20-1; 11 bases match TRBD2. V gave up 6 bases and J gave up 9 bases; unmatched junction bases: 10. CDR1 is DFQATT, CDR2 SNEGSKA, per germline (reference sequence). This CDR3 has 14 amino acids. This CDR3 reads CSAKVAGGPIEQFF. The CDR3 DNA follows: TGCAGTGCCAAAGTAGCGGGGGGGCCGATTGAGCAGTTCTTC.

In its sample, this clonotype was seen a few times. The chain joins TRBV5-1 to TRBJ2-3; D gene ambiguous. Trimming removed 3 bases from V and 1 base from J, with 12 bases in between. The CDR3 covers 15 residues. Per germline, CDR1 SGHRS and CDR2 YFSETQ. CDR3 in amino acids: CASSSSLARTDTQYF. CDR3 sequence (DNA): TGCGCCAGCAGCTCCTCGTTAGCCCGCACAGATACGCAGTATTTT.

The chain uses TRBV15 and TRBJ2-2; a possible D gene is TRBD1 (6 bases). V lost 7 bases, J lost 4 bases, and 10 bases lay in between. CDR1 LNHNV and CDR2 YYDKDF come from the germline V gene (reference sequence). There are 13 residues in the CDR3. CDR3 sequence reads: CATTQGLTGELFF. The CDR3, as DNA: TGTGCCACCACCCAGGGGCTCACCGGGGAGCTGTTTTTT. Variable domain in full (rest from reference TRBV15 and TRBJ2-2): DAMVIQNPRYQVTQFGKPVTLSCSQTLNHNVMYWYQQKSSQAPKLLFHYYDKDFNNEADTPDNFQSRRPNTSFCFLDIRSPGLGDTAMYLCATTQGLTGELFFGEGSRLTVL.

CDR3 nucleotides: TGCGCCAGCAGCCAAGAGGCGGGAGTCTACAATGAGCAGTTCTTC. This sequence encodes CASSQEAGVYNEQFF. The V call is TRBV4-1, the J call TRBJ2-1; 7 nucleotides match TRBD2. CDR3 length: 15 residues. V was clipped by 0 bases and J by 3 bases; unmatched bases: 2. Germline assignment: CDR1 MGHRA and CDR2 YSYEKL.

The gene calls are TRBV9 and TRBJ2-2, with D possibly matching TRBD2 (5 bases). The CDR3 extends over 14 amino acids. Trimming left V 0 bases short and J 5 bases short, with 8 bases between. The germline gives CDR1 SGDLS, CDR2 YYNGEE. The CDR3 here is CASSVARRTGELFF. The CDR3 nucleotides read TGTGCCAGCAGCGTAGCTCGGAGGACCGGGGAGCTGTTTTTT.

This clonotype was counted between two and nine times. V usage is TRBV28 and J usage is TRBJ2-7; D perhaps matches TRBD1 (5 bases). The CDR3 sequence is 16 residues long. From germline, CDR1 is MDHEN and CDR2 SYDVKM. The V end lost 1 base, the J end lost 0 bases, and 13 bases lay between the germline ends. CDR3 sequence: CASSLLVTASSYEQYF. CDR3 in DNA: TGTGCCAGCAGTTTATTAGTGACAGCAAGCTCCTACGAGCAGTACTTC.

At least ten counts were recorded for this clonotype. The genes are TRBV3-1 and TRBJ2-1; possibly TRBD1 for D (6 bases). The CDR3 totals 15 residues. V shed 4 bases and J shed 6 bases, with 16 bases lying between them. Germline CDR1 is LGHDT and CDR2 is YNNKEL (reference sequence). CDR3 amino acids: CASSPRTVKANEQFF. The DNA for the CDR3 is TGTGCCAGCAGCCCCCGGACAGTTAAGGCCAATGAGCAGTTCTTC.

V and J are TRBV6-2 or TRBV6-3 and TRBJ2-1; tentatively, D is TRBD2 (7 bases). The CDR3 runs 14 residues. Looked up from germline, CDR1 is MNHEY and CDR2 is SVGEGT. V was trimmed by 6 bases and J by 9 bases, leaving 18 bases between them. For the CDR3, the DNA is TGTGCCAGCAGAAGGGGCGAGGGGGGGCCTGAGCAGTTCTTC. Protein: CASRRGEGGPEQFF.